The 23 T cell receptor beta chains given below trace back to one sample, sequenced in a study of T cells in women clearing cervical HPV infection. Assay used: immunoSEQ multiplex PCR; TCRdb lists only in-frame clones, some missing. In all, the sample yields around 17,000 clones. Sequenced sample: blood buffy coat. The receptors here all came from a woman aged 18-69 years with a cervical HPV16 infection that either progressed to CIN3+ or cleared (not recorded which).

Points on this clone: The missing CDR3 end, 3 residues past where the read stops, is filled in from the germline J gene. The chain joins TRBV6-2 or TRBV6-3 to TRBJ2-7, with 11 bases identical to TRBD2. V trimming: 5 bases; J trimming: 2 bases; junction bases outside the gene matches: 5. CDR3 length equals 15 residues. Germline V gene data show CDR1 as MNHEY and CDR2 as SVGEGT. The CDR3 loop is CASSTTSGSAYEQYF. The sequenced CDR3 bases are TGTGCCAGCAGTACTACTAGCGGGAGTGCCTACGAG.

For this clone: The DNA ends 3 residues before the CDR3 does, and the rest of the CDR3 is filled in from the germline J gene. V gene TRBV20-1 combines with J gene TRBJ2-3; 7 nucleotides agree with TRBD2. With 6 bases clipped from V and 3 bases from J, the junction kept 6 bases outside the gene matches. The CDR3 length is 13 residues. Germline CDR1 reads DFQATT; CDR2 reads SNEGSKA (reference sequence). The CDR3 spells CSALGGKTDTQYF. The CDR3 DNA, read in part, is TGCAGTGCCCTCGGGGGGAAGACAGATACG.

In regard to this clone: The sequence runs out 3 residues before the end of the CDR3; the remainder is reconstructed from the germline J gene. The chain recombines TRBV19 with TRBJ2-6; D call uncertain. Trimming took off 4 bases at V and 4 bases at J, with 8 bases between the two ends. This CDR3 spans 14 amino acids. CDR1 is LNHDA, CDR2 SQIVND, per germline (reference sequence). CDR3: CASSRGSGANVLTF. The CDR3 bases that were read are TGTGCCAGTAGTAGAGGTTCCGGGGCCAACGTC.

For this clone: Coverage ceases 3 residues before the CDR3 finishes, and the germline J gene fills in the end. The chain employs TRBV18 and TRBJ1-6, with 8 bases matching TRBD1. Germline assignment: CDR1 KGHSH and CDR2 LQKENI. V lost 6 bases to trimming and J lost 10 bases; unmatched junction nucleotides: 8. The CDR3 consists of 14 residues. The CDR3 DNA, read in part, is TGTGCCAGCTCGCTGACAGGGGCGGGATCACCC. It encodes CASSLTGAGSP. The entire CDR3 protein is CASSLTGAGSPLHF.

A remark on this clone: The read ends 3 residues early relative to the CDR3; the germline J gene fills the gap. The rearrangement joins TRBV7-6 to TRBJ2-7; 8 bases match TRBD2. J gave up 2 bases and V 5 bases, and 2 bases lay outside the gene matches. The germline V gene has CDR1 SGHVS and CDR2 FNYEAQ. The CDR3 runs 13 residues. The CDR3 is CASSQAGAYEQYF. The CDR3 DNA, read in part, is TGTGCCAGCAGCCAAGCGGGAGCCTACGAG. Supplemented by reference TRBV7-6 and TRBJ2-7, the full variable domain reads GAGVSQSPRYKVTKRGQDVALRCDPISGHVSLYWYRQALGQGPEFLTYFNYEAQQDKSGLPNDRFSAERPEGSISTLTIQRTEQRDSAMYRCASSQAGAYEQYFGPGTRLTVT.

A word on this clone: The read falls 3 residues short of the CDR3 end, and the missing part is taken from the germline J gene. The chain recombines TRBV18 with TRBJ2-2; D gene ambiguous. This CDR3 spans 16 amino acids. The V gene's germline CDR1 is KGHSH and CDR2 LQKENI. V was shortened by 5 bases and J by 1 base, with 14 bases between the two germline ends. The DNA read from the CDR3 is TGTGCCAGCTCAGCCAACAGCCTACAGAACACCGGGGAG. This gives the protein CASSANSLQNTGE. The whole CDR3 reads CASSANSLQNTGELFF. The variable domain in full, completed from reference TRBV18 and TRBJ2-2, reads NAGVMQNPRHLVRRRGQEARLRCSPMKGHSHVYWYRQLPEEGLKFMVYLQKENIIDESGMPKERFSAEFPKEGPSILRIQQVVRGDSAAYFCASSANSLQNTGELFFGEGSRLTVL.

About this clone itself: The read ends 3 residues shy of where the CDR3 ends; the end is completed using the germline J gene. This chain connects TRBV20-1 to TRBJ2-7; possible D gene TRBD1, 6 bases. V was trimmed by 3 bases and J by 2 bases, leaving 14 bases between them. CDR1 DFQATT and CDR2 SNEGSKA come from the germline V gene (reference sequence). The CDR3 consists of 14 residues. CDR3 DNA, as far as it was read: TGCAGTGCTAGTAAGGACAGCCGAGCCTACGAG. It encodes CSASKDSRAYE. The full CDR3 reads CSASKDSRAYEQYF.

A note on this clone: The read terminates 3 residues ahead of where the CDR3 ends, so the germline J gene completes it. The V call is TRBV6-2 or TRBV6-3, the J call TRBJ1-1; TRBD1 might be the D (6 bases). The V gene lost 6 bases and the J gene lost 5 bases, with 16 bases spanning the gap. CDR1 and CDR2 from the germline V gene are MNHEY and SVGEGT. This CDR3 contains 14 residues. The CDR3 loop is CASRYAGTPTEAFF. The covered CDR3 bases are TGTGCCAGCAGGTACGCCGGGACACCAACTGAA.

To note about this clone: With the read ending 3 residues before the CDR3 end, the germline J gene is used to fill in that end. The gene calls are TRBV11-2 and TRBJ2-1, with 8 bases lining up with TRBD1. The germline V gene encodes CDR1 SGHAT and CDR2 FQNNGV. V trimming: 4 bases; J trimming: 4 bases; junction bases outside the gene matches: 6. The CDR3 runs to 15 residues. The CDR3 bases that were read are TGTGCCAGCAGCTCGGGGGACAGGCAGTACAATGAG. Amino acids: CASSSGDRQYNE. The full-length CDR3 reads as CASSSGDRQYNEQFF.

As for this clone: The read ends 3 residues before the CDR3 terminus; that terminus is restored from the germline J gene. This rearrangement joins TRBV6-1 to TRBJ1-6; a weak D match, TRBD1 (6 bases). The V end lost 0 bases, the J end lost 7 bases, and 13 bases lay between the germline ends. The CDR3 is 16 residues long. CDR1 is MNHNS and CDR2 is SASEGT in the germline V gene. The CDR3 is CASSEARTAANSPLHF. The CDR3 DNA, read in part, is TGTGCCAGCAGTGAAGCGCGGACAGCCGCGAATTCACCC.

To note about this clone: The CDR3 goes on 3 residues after the read ends, and that part is filled in from the germline J gene. The chain links TRBV20-1 to TRBJ2-3, with 8 bases fitting TRBD2. V shed 6 bases, J shed 4 bases, and the junction held 15 bases outside the gene matches. Germline CDR1 reads DFQATT; CDR2 reads SNEGSKA (reference sequence). CDR3 size: 16 residues. The CDR3 reads CSAPPYAGGTSDTQYF. The sequenced CDR3 bases are TGCAGTGCCCCGCCGTACGCGGGGGGTACCTCAGATACG.

Of note for this clone: Read coverage stops 3 residues before the CDR3 terminus; the germline J gene supplies the remainder. The chain joins TRBV6-2 or TRBV6-3 to TRBJ2-3, with a possible D match to TRBD1 (5 bases). CDR1 is MNHEY and CDR2 is SVGEGT in the germline V gene. This CDR3 is built from 16 residues. Partial CDR3 DNA: TGTGCCAGCACGGCAGGGTCAAGTGCGTACCAAGAGACG. Translating gives CASTAGSSAYQET. The CDR3 in full is CASTAGSSAYQETQYF.

Regarding this clone: The read falls 3 residues short of the CDR3 end, and the missing part is taken from the germline J gene. This sequence joins TRBV4-1 and TRBJ2-5; TRBD1 matches at 7 bases. The CDR3 contains 18 residues. J gave up 1 base and V 2 bases, and 13 bases lay outside the gene matches. Germline loops: CDR1 MGHRA, CDR2 YSYEKL. The CDR3 DNA, read in part, is TGCGCCAGCAGCCAAAATCAAAACAGGGGTTCATCCCAAGAGACC. It codes for CASSQNQNRGSSQET. The full CDR3 is CASSQNQNRGSSQETQYF.

Comments on this clone: The read terminates 3 residues ahead of where the CDR3 ends, so the germline J gene completes it. The chain carries TRBV5-4 and TRBJ2-3; 9 bases align to TRBD2. Trimming removed 1 base from V and 4 bases from J; junction bases left unmatched: 7. Germline assignment: CDR1 SGHNT and CDR2 YYREEE (reference sequence). This CDR3 has 16 residues. CDR3 amino acids: CASSLTSGGYADTQYF. The DNA read from the CDR3 is TGTGCCAGCAGCTTGACGAGCGGGGGGTATGCAGATACG.

As regards this clone: The read comes to an end 3 residues before the CDR3 does, leaving the germline J gene to fill in the end. The chain joins TRBV2 to TRBJ1-4, with a tentative D call TRBD1 (5 bases). CDR1 and CDR2 (germline): SNHLY, FYNNEI. CDR3 length equals 13 residues. V was cut by 4 bases and J by 8 bases, with 11 bases left in between. This CDR3 is CASSAGFSEKLFF. CDR3 DNA (partial): TGTGCCAGCAGTGCAGGGTTTTCGGAAAAA. Filled out from reference TRBV2 and TRBJ1-4, the complete variable domain reads EPEVTQTPSHQVTQMGQEVILRCVPISNHLYFYWYRQILGQKVEFLVSFYNNEISEKSEIFDDQFSVERPDGSNFTLKIRSTKLEDSAMYFCASSAGFSEKLFFGSGTQLSVL.

Frequency places this clone as medium-sized. The read ends 3 residues before the CDR3 terminus; that terminus is restored from the germline J gene. The chain is built from TRBV7-9 and TRBJ2-3; D is uncertain. The CDR3 consists of 14 residues. Trimming shortened V by 4 bases and J by 4 bases, and 12 bases separated the two germline ends. The germline gives CDR1 SEHNR, CDR2 FQNEAQ (reference sequence). The CDR3 protein is CASSSPGVSDTQYF. CDR3 DNA, as far as it was read: TGTGCCAGCAGCTCTCCCGGTGTGTCAGATACG. Full variable domain (missing parts from reference TRBV7-9 and TRBJ2-3): DTGVSQNPRHKITKRGQNVTFRCDPISEHNRLYWYRQTLGQGPEFLTYFQNEAQLEKSRLLSDRFSAERPKGSFSTLEIQRTEQGDSAMYLCASSSPGVSDTQYFGPGTRLTVL.

On this clone: The read terminates 3 residues ahead of where the CDR3 ends, so the germline J gene completes it. The chain recombines TRBV2 with TRBJ1-5, with TRBD1 matching 8 bases. The CDR3 is 15 amino acids. V gave up 2 bases and J gave up 6 bases; unmatched junction bases: 6. Germline CDR1 and CDR2: SNHLY and FYNNEI. CDR3 protein: CASSEQGARGQPQHF. The part of the CDR3 DNA that was read is TGTGCCAGCAGTGAACAGGGGGCGCGGGGTCAGCCC.

A note on this clone: The read is 3 residues too short to cover the CDR3 end, so that end is filled in from the germline J gene. V usage is TRBV20-1 and J usage is TRBJ2-5, with 7 bases fitting TRBD1. Germline CDR1 DFQATT, CDR2 SNEGSKA (reference sequence). V lost 3 bases, J lost 2 bases, and 21 bases stayed unmatched. The CDR3 has 19 amino acids. CDR3 protein: CSARALPGTAEDRQETQYF. The covered CDR3 bases are TGCAGTGCTAGGGCCCTCCCCGGGACAGCCGAAGATAGGCAAGAGACC.

A remark on this clone: Coverage ceases 3 residues before the CDR3 finishes, and the germline J gene fills in the end. This rearrangement joins TRBV19 to TRBJ2-5, with TRBD1 matching 8 bases. Trimming at V came to 8 bases and at J to 5 bases, leaving 10 bases not matched to a gene. Germline V CDR1 and CDR2: LNHDA, SQIVND (reference sequence). CDR3 size: 14 residues. The CDR3 DNA, read in part, is TGTGCCAGTGGATGGACAGGGCCAAGGGAGACC. This gives the protein CASGWTGPRET. The full-length CDR3 reads as CASGWTGPRETQYF.

Regarding this clone: The read ends 3 residues before the CDR3 terminus; that terminus is restored from the germline J gene. The chain employs TRBV19 and TRBJ1-2; TRBD1 might be the D (6 bases). This CDR3 is built from 17 residues. Germline loops: CDR1 LNHDA, CDR2 SQIVND (reference sequence). V lost 4 bases and J lost 3, with 21 bases in between. The CDR3 protein is CASSNRLGMGADYGYTF. The CDR3 DNA, read in part, is TGTGCCAGTAGTAACCGGTTGGGGATGGGGGCAGACTATGGC.

About this clone: The sequenced fragment ends 3 residues before the CDR3 boundary, so the rest is inferred from the germline J gene. The chain links TRBV6-2 or TRBV6-3 to TRBJ1-1; 9 bases line up with TRBD1. This CDR3 region has 13 residues. Germline values: CDR1 MNHEY, CDR2 SVGEGT. V dropped 4 bases and J dropped 3; count of bases not matched to a gene: 0. The part of the CDR3 DNA that was read is TGTGCCAGCAGTTGGACAGGGGACACTGAA. Residues: CASSWTGDTE. The entire CDR3 is CASSWTGDTEAFF.

Remarks on this clone: With the read ending 3 residues before the CDR3 end, the germline J gene is used to fill in that end. V and J are TRBV6-1 and TRBJ2-5, with 10 bases that match TRBD2. Germline V CDR1 and CDR2: MNHNS, SASEGT. The J segment lost 3 bases and the V segment lost 2 bases, leaving 6 bases of the junction unmatched. The CDR3 extends over 16 amino acids. The CDR3 spells CASSEMSGRAKETQYF. Partial CDR3 DNA: TGTGCCAGCAGTGAAATGAGCGGGAGGGCCAAAGAGACC.

A remark on this clone: The read is 3 residues too short to cover the CDR3 end, so that end is filled in from the germline J gene. The chain recombines TRBV18 with TRBJ2-7, with 10 bases lining up with TRBD1. V gave up 4 bases and J gave up 2 bases; unmatched junction bases: 2. CDR3 size: 14 residues. CDR1 KGHSH and CDR2 LQKENI come from the germline V gene. CDR3 amino acids: CASSQGQGTYEQYF. CDR3 DNA, as far as it was read: TGTGCCAGCTCACAGGGACAGGGGACCTACGAG.